This TCR beta chain was recovered during a study of CD8 T cells in Susac syndrome. From germline, CDR1 is MNHEY and CDR2 SVGAGI. The CDR3 runs 15 residues. The V and J ends lost 6 bases and 2 bases respectively, with 14 bases between them. An amount of RNA that ranged from about 0.45 to 1 ug was reverse transcribed with random hexamers. TCRdb reanalysed the immunoSEQ multiplex PCR reads using MiXCR and keeps one entry per CDR3 protein. The data hold approximately 180,000 distinct CDR3 sequences, with roughly 94% observed a single time. This TCR came from a human donor with Susac syndrome. The sequenced sample consisted of CD4+ T cells from PBMCs. The chain has TRBV6-5 and TRBJ1-5, with a possible D match to TRBD1 (5 bases). CDR3 sequence reads: CASRSTGPGNQPQHF. CDR3 bases: TGTGCCAGCAGGTCCACAGGTCCAGGCAATCAGCCCCAGCATTTT.